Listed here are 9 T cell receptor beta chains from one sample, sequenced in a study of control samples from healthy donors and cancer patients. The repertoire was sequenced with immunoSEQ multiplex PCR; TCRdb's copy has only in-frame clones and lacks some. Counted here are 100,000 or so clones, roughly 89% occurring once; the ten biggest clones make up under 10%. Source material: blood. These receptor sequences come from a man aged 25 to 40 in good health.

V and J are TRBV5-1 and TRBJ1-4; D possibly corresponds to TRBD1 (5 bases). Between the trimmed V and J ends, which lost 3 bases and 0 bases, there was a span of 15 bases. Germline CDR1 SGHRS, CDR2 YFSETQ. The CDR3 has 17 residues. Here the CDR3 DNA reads TGCGCCAGCAGCTCTACACAGGTATCAGCAACTAATGAAAAACTGTTTTTT. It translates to CASSSTQVSATNEKLFF.

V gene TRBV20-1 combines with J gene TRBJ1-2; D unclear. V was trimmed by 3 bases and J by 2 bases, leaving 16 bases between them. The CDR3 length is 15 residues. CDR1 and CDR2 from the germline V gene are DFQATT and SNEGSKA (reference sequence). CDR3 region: CSASKSLVRNYGYTF. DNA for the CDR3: TGCAGTGCTAGTAAATCACTGGTGCGAAACTATGGCTACACCTTC.

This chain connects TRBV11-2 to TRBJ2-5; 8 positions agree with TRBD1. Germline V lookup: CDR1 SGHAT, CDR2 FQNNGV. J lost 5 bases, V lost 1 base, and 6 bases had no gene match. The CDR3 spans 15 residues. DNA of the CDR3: TGTGCCAGCAGCTTAGGGACAGGGCCGGGGGAGACCCAGTACTTC. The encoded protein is CASSLGTGPGETQYF.

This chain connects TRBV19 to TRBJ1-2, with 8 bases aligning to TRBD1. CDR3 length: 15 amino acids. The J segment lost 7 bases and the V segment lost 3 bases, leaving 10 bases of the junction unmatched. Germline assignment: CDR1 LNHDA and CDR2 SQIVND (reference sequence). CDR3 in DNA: TGTGCCAGTAGTATCCTGAACCCAGGGGGCACTGGCTACACCTTC. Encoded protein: CASSILNPGGTGYTF.

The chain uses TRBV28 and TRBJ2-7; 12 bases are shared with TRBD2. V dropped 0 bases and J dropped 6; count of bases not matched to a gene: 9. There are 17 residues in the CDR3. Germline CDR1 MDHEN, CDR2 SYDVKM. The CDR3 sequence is CASSLWRTSGAVGEQYF. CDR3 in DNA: TGTGCCAGCAGTTTATGGAGGACTAGCGGGGCCGTTGGCGAGCAGTACTTC.

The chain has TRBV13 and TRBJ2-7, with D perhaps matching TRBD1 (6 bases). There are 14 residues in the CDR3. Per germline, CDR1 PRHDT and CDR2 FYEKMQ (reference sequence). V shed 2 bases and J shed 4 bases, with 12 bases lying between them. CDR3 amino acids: CASSLSGTPYEQYV. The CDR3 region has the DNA TGTGCCAGCAGCTTAAGTGGGACACCTTACGAGCAGTACGTC.

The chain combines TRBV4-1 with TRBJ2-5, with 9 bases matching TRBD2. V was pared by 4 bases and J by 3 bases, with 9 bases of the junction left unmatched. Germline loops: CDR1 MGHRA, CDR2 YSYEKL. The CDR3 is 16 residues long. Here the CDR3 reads CASSPSSGSAEETQYF. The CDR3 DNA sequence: TGCGCCAGCAGCCCGAGTAGCGGGAGCGCCGAAGAGACCCAGTACTTC.

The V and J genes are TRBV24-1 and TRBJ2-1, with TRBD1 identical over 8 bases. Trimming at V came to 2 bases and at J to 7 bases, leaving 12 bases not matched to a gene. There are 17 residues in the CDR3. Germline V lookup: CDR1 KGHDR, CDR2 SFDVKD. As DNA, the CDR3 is TGTGCCACCAGTGATTCCCCCAAGGGGCAGGGGGCGAATGAGCAGTTCTTC. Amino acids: CATSDSPKGQGANEQFF.

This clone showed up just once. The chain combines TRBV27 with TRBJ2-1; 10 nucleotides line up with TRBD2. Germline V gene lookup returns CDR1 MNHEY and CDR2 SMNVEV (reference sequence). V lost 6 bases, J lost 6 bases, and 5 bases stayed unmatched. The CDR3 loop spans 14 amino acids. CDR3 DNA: TGTGCCAGCAGGCTAGCGGGAGTGAGCAATGAGCAGTTCTTC. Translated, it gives CASRLAGVSNEQFF.